This T cell receptor beta chain was captured in a study of blood T cell repertoires in COVID-19. Study-wide background: The cDNA or gDNA used as material had been derived from T cells, B-cell-depleted T cells, or PBMCs.

The table came from immunoSEQ multiplex PCR; TCRdb's copy has only in-frame clones and leaves some out. Seen here are some 210,000 clones, over 75% observed once, and the top ten hold 7.5% to 10%. All enrollees were roughly 18 to 100 years old and from 24 US areas. Participants had their cohort set by participant-reported clinical history. V gave up 4 bases and J gave up 2 bases, with 10 bases separating them. CDR3 length: 14 amino acids. Germline V gene data show CDR1 as SGHNT and CDR2 as YYREEE (reference sequence). This sequence originates from a man in his forties who had recovered from COVID-19. Sequencing was done on a sample of PBMCs or T cells enriched from blood (not recorded which). This chain uses TRBV5-4 with TRBJ2-4; D may be TRBD2 (6 bases). CDR3 nucleotide sequence: TGTGCCAGCAGCCCGGGGGATCCCAAAAACATTCAGTACTTC. Translated: CASSPGDPKNIQYF.